Listed below are T cell receptor beta chains from one sample, sequenced in a study of blood T cells in healthy people across ages. TCRdb reanalysed the 5' RACE reads using MiXCR and keeps one entry per CDR3 protein. Among roughly 1,700,000 distinct CDR3 sequences listed, roughly 28% were seen once. The material sequenced was blood. These receptors were collected from a woman in her 30s in good health. Both conserved end residues are part of each CDR3. A D gene is named only where the DNA matches it firmly. The size of a clone is reported for some rows only, either as once, few or many, or as a class for expanded clones.

size	V	D	J	DNA	CDR3
NA	TRBV13	NA	TRBJ1-1	TGTGCCAGCTCCCTGGACACCCGGACTGAAGCTTTCTTT	CASSLDTRTEAFF
few	TRBV9	NA	TRBJ2-3	TGTGCCAGCAGCGTAGAAAGGGCGGTTTTTGGGGATACGCAGTATTTT	CASSVERAVFGDTQYF
many	TRBV29-1	NA	TRBJ1-2	TGCAGCGTTGAGGGGATTAACTATGGCTACACCTTC	CSVEGINYGYTF
NA	TRBV20-1	NA	TRBJ1-4	TGCAGTGCTAGAGATCTGATGGGCGGCAATGAAAAACTGTTTTTT	CSARDLMGGNEKLFF
few	TRBV6-5	NA	TRBJ1-5	TGTGCCAGCAGTTACAGCCACTATAGCAATCAGCCCCAGCATTTT	CASSYSHYSNQPQHF
NA	TRBV9	TRBD1	TRBJ2-3	TGTGCCAGCAGCGTAGAGGGGACAGGGGGTAGCACAGATACGCAGTATTTT	CASSVEGTGGSTDTQYF
NA	TRBV28	NA	TRBJ1-5	TGTGCCAGCGTTGATCGGGGGGCAGGGGGCAATCAGCCCCAGCATTTT	CASVDRGAGGNQPQHF
many	TRBV27	TRBD2	TRBJ2-7	TGTGCCAGCAGTTTGAGGTCGGGAACTAGCGGGAGGCCAAGAATCAGCTACGAGCAGTACTTC	CASSLRSGTSGRPRISYEQYF
NA	TRBV7-9	TRBD2	TRBJ2-7	TGTGCCAGCAGCGGGGAAGCGGGGACCGACTCCTACGAGCAGTACTTC	CASSGEAGTDSYEQYF
few	TRBV5-1	TRBD1	TRBJ2-2	TGCGCCAGCAGCCCCGGACAGGGGGCGCTTCACGGGGAGCTGTTTTTT	CASSPGQGALHGELFF
NA	TRBV27	TRBD1	TRBJ2-1	TGTGCCAGCAGTTTCATCCCCCGGGACAGGGTCCCCTACAATGAGCAGTTCTTC	CASSFIPRDRVPYNEQFF
many	TRBV29-1	NA	TRBJ1-2	TGCAGCGTTGCGGAGGGGACGGACTATGGCTACACCTTC	CSVAEGTDYGYTF
few	TRBV7-2	TRBD1	TRBJ1-2	TGTGCCAGCAGCATACAATTGACAGGGGGGTATGGCTACACCTTC	CASSIQLTGGYGYTF
NA	TRBV11-1	NA	TRBJ2-7	TGTGCCAGCAGCTACGACAGGAGGTACGAGCAGTACTTC	CASSYDRRYEQYF